A selection of T cell receptor beta chains follows, all from one sample in a study of naive and memory T cell subsets. TCRdb ran MiXCR on the UMI-ligation and nested PCR reads and lists one entry per CDR3 protein. Among over 65,000 distinct CDR3 sequences listed, approximately 9.2% were seen once. What was sequenced was naive CD8+ T cells from blood. The receptors originated from a human donor in good health. Each CDR3 is given with its conserved first and last residue. A D gene is named only where the DNA matches it firmly. Not all rows give a size; the values are once, few, many and, for expanded clones, a class.

abundance: many
j_gene: TRBJ2-3
v_gene: TRBV29-1
d_gene: TRBD2
CDR3nt: TGCAGCGTTGAGGGGGTAGCGGGAGTGTACGGAGATACGCAGTATTTT
CDR3aa: CSVEGVAGVYGDTQYF

abundance: many
j_gene: TRBJ2-7
v_gene: TRBV29-1
d_gene: NA
CDR3nt: TGCAGCGTTGAAGAGCGAGGCTACGAGCAGTACTTC
CDR3aa: CSVEERGYEQYF

abundance: NA
j_gene: TRBJ2-1
v_gene: TRBV7-9
d_gene: NA
CDR3nt: TGTGCCAGCAGCTCTACTAGCAATGAGCAGTTCTTC
CDR3aa: CASSSTSNEQFF

abundance: many
j_gene: TRBJ2-1
v_gene: TRBV11-1
d_gene: TRBD2
CDR3nt: TGTGCCAGCAGCTCTGCCGGGACTACGCGGAACAATGAGCAGTTCTTC
CDR3aa: CASSSAGTTRNNEQFF

abundance: NA
j_gene: TRBJ1-2
v_gene: TRBV6-2/TRBV6-3
d_gene: TRBD1
CDR3nt: TGTGCCAGCAGTTTCGGCCGGGACAGCATCTTC
CDR3aa: CASSFGRDSIF

abundance: NA
j_gene: TRBJ2-7
v_gene: TRBV6-2/TRBV6-3
d_gene: NA
CDR3nt: TGTGCCAGCAGTTTCCGAGCGGCCCCCCTCTCCTACGAGCAGTACTTC
CDR3aa: CASSFRAAPLSYEQYF

abundance: NA
j_gene: TRBJ2-1
v_gene: TRBV27
d_gene: TRBD2
CDR3nt: TGTGCCAGCAGTTTAACAGCGGGAGGGTTTCGCGATGAGCAGTTCTTC
CDR3aa: CASSLTAGGFRDEQFF

abundance: NA
j_gene: TRBJ1-2
v_gene: TRBV7-9
d_gene: NA
CDR3nt: TGTGCCAGCAGCAAGGTGGGGGCACCTAACTATGGCTACACCTTC
CDR3aa: CASSKVGAPNYGYTF

abundance: few
j_gene: TRBJ2-1
v_gene: TRBV20-1
d_gene: TRBD2
CDR3nt: TGCAGTGCTAGAGGTCCAGCGGGAGGAAGTAATGAGCAGTTCTTC
CDR3aa: CSARGPAGGSNEQFF

abundance: few
j_gene: TRBJ1-6
v_gene: TRBV14
d_gene: NA
CDR3nt: TGTGCCAGCAGCCAAGGGTCAAGGGCTAATTCACCCCTCCACTTT
CDR3aa: CASSQGSRANSPLHF

abundance: NA
j_gene: TRBJ2-3
v_gene: TRBV7-9
d_gene: TRBD1
CDR3nt: TGTGCCAGCAGCTTTGACAGGGGGCGCACAGATACGCAGTATTTT
CDR3aa: CASSFDRGRTDTQYF

abundance: NA
j_gene: TRBJ2-3
v_gene: TRBV29-1
d_gene: TRBD2
CDR3nt: TGCAGCGTTGTGACTAGCGGGAGCAGAAAGGTAACAGATACGCAGTATTTT
CDR3aa: CSVVTSGSRKVTDTQYF

abundance: many
j_gene: TRBJ2-1
v_gene: TRBV12-3/TRBV12-4
d_gene: TRBD2
CDR3nt: TGTGCCAGCAGTTCAACCCCCGGGACTAGCGGGAAAGCTGAGCAGTTCTTC
CDR3aa: CASSSTPGTSGKAEQFF

abundance: few
j_gene: TRBJ2-1
v_gene: TRBV29-1
d_gene: TRBD1
CDR3nt: TGCAGCGTTGAACCTGGACAGGGGGTCTACAATGAGCAGTTCTTC
CDR3aa: CSVEPGQGVYNEQFF

abundance: few
j_gene: TRBJ2-7
v_gene: TRBV29-1
d_gene: TRBD2
CDR3nt: TGCAGCGTTGAGGAAGCGGGAGTGCGAGAGCAGTACTTC
CDR3aa: CSVEEAGVREQYF

abundance: many
j_gene: TRBJ1-2
v_gene: TRBV7-9
d_gene: TRBD1
CDR3nt: TGTGCCAGCAGCGCCGCAGGGGGTTACAACTATGGCTACACCTTC
CDR3aa: CASSAAGGYNYGYTF

abundance: NA
j_gene: TRBJ2-5
v_gene: TRBV5-1
d_gene: TRBD2
CDR3nt: TGCGCCAGCAGCATGTCTAGCGGGATGGCGCAAGAGACCCAGTACTTC
CDR3aa: CASSMSSGMAQETQYF

abundance: NA
j_gene: TRBJ2-7
v_gene: TRBV20-1
d_gene: NA
CDR3nt: TGCAGTGCTAGACACGGGAAAGGTGTCTACGAGCAGTACTTC
CDR3aa: CSARHGKGVYEQYF

abundance: many
j_gene: TRBJ1-2
v_gene: TRBV19
d_gene: NA
CDR3nt: TGTGCCAGTAGTGTGGGAGGAACCTATGGCTACACCTTC
CDR3aa: CASSVGGTYGYTF

abundance: many
j_gene: TRBJ1-1
v_gene: TRBV6-1
d_gene: TRBD1
CDR3nt: TGTGCCAGCAGTCCTTTCTTGACAGGGGATGTTGAAGCTTTCTTT
CDR3aa: CASSPFLTGDVEAFF

abundance: NA
j_gene: TRBJ2-5
v_gene: TRBV5-1
d_gene: NA
CDR3nt: TGCGCCAGCAGCTTCAGGACTCTACAAGAGACCCAGTACTTC
CDR3aa: CASSFRTLQETQYF

abundance: many
j_gene: TRBJ2-7
v_gene: TRBV7-8
d_gene: NA
CDR3nt: TGTGCCAGCAGCTTAACTTTAGAGTACGAGCAGTACTTC
CDR3aa: CASSLTLEYEQYF

abundance: NA
j_gene: TRBJ1-2
v_gene: TRBV11-2
d_gene: NA
CDR3nt: TGTGCCAGCAGCTTGCAGGGCACATTTTCCTATGGCTACACCTTC
CDR3aa: CASSLQGTFSYGYTF

abundance: NA
j_gene: TRBJ2-3
v_gene: TRBV20-1
d_gene: TRBD2
CDR3nt: TGCAGTGCTAGTAGCGGGATACCCGATACGCAGTATTTT
CDR3aa: CSASSGIPDTQYF